The text below deals with one TCR beta chain. The source of the sample is a study of blood T cell repertoires in COVID-19. Study in general: The United States, Italy and Spain were the sources of the acute and convalescent COVID-19 samples.

J was trimmed by 5 bases and V by 6 bases; bases with no gene match: 7. The length of the CDR3 is 14 residues. CDR1 and CDR2 from the germline V gene are SGDLS and YYNGEE. Clones were read by immunoSEQ multiplex PCR, and TCRdb kept only the in-frame ones, dropping some. The sample lists approximately 31,000 clones, 86% occurring once. The J gene is TRBJ2-2, the V gene TRBV9; 7 positions agree with TRBD2. This TCR was recovered from a woman aged 80 or over with active or convalescent COVID-19. Material for sequencing was peripheral blood. CDR3 protein: CASTPTSRTGELFF. The CDR3, as DNA: TGTGCCAGCACCCCGACTAGCCGGACCGGGGAGCTGTTTTTT.